This paragraph reports one TCR beta chain. Its cognate antigen is unknown. This specimen belongs to a study of blood T cells in healthy people across ages. As for the study in general: Per two T cells, about one barcoded beta molecule was captured through template switching.

General study findings and limits: A roughly linear age-dependent decrease characterized TCR beta diversity per million T cells.

Healthy individuals of Caucasian origin from Russia, aged about 6 to 95, served as donors. A second 7 to 11 cycle PCR used barcoded and J-beta primers. TCRdb ran MiXCR on the 5' RACE reads and lists one entry per CDR3 protein. The sample has 550,000 to 600,000 distinct CDR3 sequences; approximately 30% are singletons. The CDR3 contains 15 residues. The J segment lost 5 bases and the V segment lost 1 base, leaving 5 bases of the junction unmatched. Per germline, CDR1 SGHVS and CDR2 FQNEAQ. The rearrangement links TRBV7-8 to TRBJ1-2, with TRBD1 identical over 9 bases. The sample comprised blood. The receptor's source is a woman in her seventies in good health. CDR3 nucleotide sequence: TGTGCCAGCAGCTTAGGCACAGGGACAGGGTATGGCTACACCTTC. The encoded protein is CASSLGTGTGYGYTF.